Below are 3 T cell receptor beta chains sequenced from a single sample in a study of T cells expressing NK-cell markers. For each CDR3 protein, TCRdb gives one entry from its re-call of the 5' RACE reads, without DNA. Its table records about 550,000 distinct CDR3 sequences. Sequenced material: blood T cells: a sorted CD56 or NKG2C T cell subset, CD4+ or CD8+ T cells, or bulk PBMC T cells (not recorded which). These receptor sequences come from a man between 18 and 35 years old in good health.

The V call is TRBV7-9, the J call TRBJ2-1. Looked up from germline, CDR1 is SEHNR and CDR2 is FQNEAQ (reference sequence). This CDR3 contains 13 residues. CDR3 sequence: CASSLTDTMEQFF.

This CDR3 is CAISESVSGVRNEQFF. The chain couples TRBV10-3 to TRBJ2-1; TCRdb names TRBD1, which stays unverified in the absence of DNA. CDR3 length: 16 amino acids. Germline lookup yields CDR1 ENHRY and CDR2 SYGVKD.

The chain combines TRBV20-1 with TRBJ1-1; TCRdb's D call of TRBD1 is untestable without DNA. The length of the CDR3 is 13 residues. Germline lookup yields CDR1 DFQATT and CDR2 SNEGSKA (reference sequence). CDR3 sequence: CSAGRTLNTEAFF.